The 14 T cell receptor beta chains listed next were all sequenced from one sample in a study of graft-versus-host responses after intestinal transplantation. Data came from immunoSEQ multiplex PCR; TCRdb stores just in-frame clones and leaves some out. The table records just under 50,000 clones, around 84% of them present only once. The antigens these receptors bind are not known. This material consisted of unstimulated CD4+ T cells sorted from spleen or lymph node cells, taken before transplant. These receptors came from a human donor who was the organ donor for an intestinal transplant.

CDR3 bases: TGTGCCAGTACCCAGGGGCGCGCCGGGGAGCTGTTTTTT. The encoded protein is CASTQGRAGELFF. The rearrangement links TRBV19 to TRBJ2-2; tentative D call: TRBD1 (6 bases). Trimming cost V 7 bases and J 6 bases, with 12 bases left between them. This CDR3 has 13 amino acids. The germline V gene encodes CDR1 LNHDA and CDR2 SQIVND (reference sequence).

The chain recombines TRBV5-8 with TRBJ2-3; TRBD2 matches 12 bases. J was trimmed by 0 bases and V by 1 base; bases with no gene match: 3. This CDR3 region has 17 residues. Germline loops: CDR1 SGHTS, CDR2 YDEGEE. Here the CDR3 reads CASSLPSGGVSTDTQYF. CDR3 nucleotides: TGTGCCAGCAGCTTGCCTAGCGGGGGGGTTAGCACAGATACGCAGTATTTT.

The rearrangement uses TRBV20-1 and TRBJ2-5; D gene uncertain. V was pared by 3 bases and J by 5 bases, with 7 bases between. The CDR3 is 11 amino acids. Germline CDR1 is DFQATT and CDR2 is SNEGSKA (reference sequence). DNA for the CDR3: TGCAGTGCTAGTTTGGCGGAGACCCAGTACTTC. Translating gives CSASLAETQYF.

The CDR3 spells CASSIRQGIQYEQYF. Here the CDR3 DNA reads TGTGCCAGCAGTATCCGACAGGGGATACAATACGAGCAGTACTTC. This chain connects TRBV6-5 to TRBJ2-7, with 8 bases aligning to TRBD1. The germline V gene encodes CDR1 MNHEY and CDR2 SVGAGI. The CDR3 runs 15 residues. Trimming at V came to 5 bases and at J to 4 bases, leaving 10 bases not matched to a gene.

The DNA for the CDR3 is TGTGCCAGTAGTATAAATAGCGGGAGGGTACAAGAGACCCAGTACTTC. Protein: CASSINSGRVQETQYF. The chain recombines TRBV19 with TRBJ2-5; the match to TRBD2 covers 11 bases. The CDR3 totals 16 residues. In germline, CDR1 is LNHDA, CDR2 SQIVND (reference sequence). The J segment lost 2 bases and the V segment lost 2 bases, leaving 4 bases of the junction unmatched. The full variable domain, in which reference TRBV19 and TRBJ2-5 provide the parts outside the CDR3, is DGGITQSPKYLFRKEGQNVTLSCEQNLNHDAMYWYRQDPGQGLRLIYYSQIVNDFQKGDIAEGYSVSREKKESFPLTVTSAQKNPTAFYLCASSINSGRVQETQYFGPGTRLLVL.

This clone was detected only a few times. This chain links TRBV19 with TRBJ1-1; unclear D gene. Trimming left V 9 bases short and J 8 bases short, with 22 bases between. The V gene's germline CDR1 is LNHDA and CDR2 SQIVND (reference sequence). This CDR3 is built from 14 residues. In DNA form, the CDR3 reads TGTGCCAGCTTAAATAACTTACCTTCTACGGAAGCTTTCTTT. Residues: CASLNNLPSTEAFF. Full variable domain (rest looked up from reference TRBV19 and TRBJ1-1): DGGITQSPKYLFRKEGQNVTLSCEQNLNHDAMYWYRQDPGQGLRLIYYSQIVNDFQKGDIAEGYSVSREKKESFPLTVTSAQKNPTAFYLCASLNNLPSTEAFFGQGTRLTVV.

The chain is built from TRBV5-1 and TRBJ2-2; D is undetermined. The CDR3 contains 16 residues. Germline V gene sequence: CDR1 SGHRS, CDR2 YFSETQ. Trimming took 0 bases from V and 3 from J, leaving 12 bases between them. Here the CDR3 reads CASSLDKGSYTGELFF. The CDR3 region has the DNA TGCGCCAGCAGCTTGGATAAAGGGTCGTACACCGGGGAGCTGTTTTTT.

The chain is built from TRBV4-2 and TRBJ1-2; 8 bases fit TRBD1. V trimming: 7 bases; J trimming: 3 bases; junction bases outside the gene matches: 7. The CDR3 totals 14 residues. From germline, CDR1 is LGHNA and CDR2 YNFKEQ. CDR3: CASTDRGDYYGYTF. The CDR3 DNA reads as TGTGCCAGCACCGACAGGGGAGATTACTATGGCTACACCTTC.

Worth noting for this clone: Mismatch with germline at one junction end may stem from a read error. The chain uses TRBV6-5 and TRBJ2-3; 9 nucleotides match TRBD2. The CDR3 runs to 13 residues. Germline-derived CDR1 and CDR2 are MNHEY and SVGAGI. CDR3 loop: CASSYSYGWTSVF. The CDR3 nucleotides read TGTGCCAGCAGTTACTCGTATGGGTGGACTAGCGTTTTT.

The chain combines TRBV30 with TRBJ1-3; 10 nucleotides agree with TRBD1. CDR3 length: 18 amino acids. CDR1 is GTSNPN, CDR2 SVGIG, per germline (reference sequence). The ends lost 5 bases at V and 0 bases at J; junction bases unmatched: 13. In DNA form, the CDR3 reads TGTGCCTGGTGCCGGGACAGGGGATTTTCATCCTCTGGAAACACCATATATTTT. This codes for CAWCRDRGFSSSGNTIYF.

The chain joins TRBV13 to TRBJ2-7; TRBD2 aligns across 7 bases. In germline, CDR1 is PRHDT, CDR2 FYEKMQ (reference sequence). Germline trimming cut 2 bases from V and 3 bases from J; bases unmatched to any gene: 4. The CDR3 runs to 14 residues. CDR3: CASSLRPSGYEQYF. DNA of the CDR3: TGTGCCAGCAGCTTAAGGCCTAGCGGCTACGAGCAGTACTTC.

This clone was detected once. CDR3 region: CASSFLGGSDYTF. The CDR3 region has the DNA TGTGCCAGCAGCTTCTTGGGGGGGAGCGACTACACCTTC. The chain links TRBV7-9 to TRBJ1-2; D perhaps matches TRBD1 (5 bases). This CDR3 is built from 13 residues. V was clipped by 3 bases and J by 10 bases, with 15 bases between them. The germline gives CDR1 SEHNR, CDR2 FQNEAQ (reference sequence).

The chain joins TRBV6-5 to TRBJ2-2, with D perhaps being TRBD1 or TRBD2 (5 bases each). The CDR3 covers 14 residues. Germline V CDR1 and CDR2: MNHEY, SVGAGI. Trimming cost V 6 bases and J 8 bases, with 16 bases left between them. The CDR3 DNA follows: TGTGCCAGCAGCCTAGAGGTGGGGACGGGGGAGCTGTTTTTT. Its translation is CASSLEVGTGELFF.

This chain uses TRBV6-6 with TRBJ1-4; D not resolved. This CDR3 comprises 15 residues. Germline loops: CDR1 MNHNY, CDR2 SVGAGI (reference sequence). Trimming cost V 8 bases and J 5 bases, with 18 bases left between them. Here the CDR3 DNA reads TGTGCCAGCCGGGAAGCGGTAGGGAGGAATGAAAAACTGTTTTTT. Translating it yields CASREAVGRNEKLFF.